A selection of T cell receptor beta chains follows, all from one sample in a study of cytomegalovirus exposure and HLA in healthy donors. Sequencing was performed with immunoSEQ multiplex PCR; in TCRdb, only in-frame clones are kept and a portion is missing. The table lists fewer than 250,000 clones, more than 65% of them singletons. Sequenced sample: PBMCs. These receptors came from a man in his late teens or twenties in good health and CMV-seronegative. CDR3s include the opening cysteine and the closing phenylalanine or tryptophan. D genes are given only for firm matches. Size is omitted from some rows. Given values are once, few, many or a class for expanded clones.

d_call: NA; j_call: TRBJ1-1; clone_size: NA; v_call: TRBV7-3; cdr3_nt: TGTGCCAGCAGCCCAACAGGTAACACTGAAGCTTTCTTT; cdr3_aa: CASSPTGNTEAFF
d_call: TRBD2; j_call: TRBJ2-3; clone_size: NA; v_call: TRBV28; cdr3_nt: TGTGCCAGCAGTTCGCCAGCGGGGATCACAGATACGCAGTATTTT; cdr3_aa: CASSSPAGITDTQYF
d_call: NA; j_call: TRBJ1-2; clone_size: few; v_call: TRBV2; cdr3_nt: TGTGCCAGCAGCACCACAGGGAAGGGAGGCTACACCTTC; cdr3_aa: CASSTTGKGGYTF
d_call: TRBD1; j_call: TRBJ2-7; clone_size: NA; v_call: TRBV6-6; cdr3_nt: TGTGCCAGCAGTTACTCGAAAGGGGGCGCCTACGAGCAGTACTTC; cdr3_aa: CASSYSKGGAYEQYF
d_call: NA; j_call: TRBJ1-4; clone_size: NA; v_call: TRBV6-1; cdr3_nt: TGTGCCAGCAGAGAAAAAGGACTGAATGAAAAACTGTTTTTT; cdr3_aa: CASREKGLNEKLFF
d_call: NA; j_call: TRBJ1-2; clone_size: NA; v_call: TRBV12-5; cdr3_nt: TGTGCTAGTGAACCGGCAGGAGGGAACTATGGCTACACCTTC; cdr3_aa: CASEPAGGNYGYTF
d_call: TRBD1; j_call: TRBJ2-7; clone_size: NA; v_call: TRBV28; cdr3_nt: TGTGCCAGCAGCCTGGCCGGGACAGGGATCTACGAGCAGTACTTC; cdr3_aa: CASSLAGTGIYEQYF
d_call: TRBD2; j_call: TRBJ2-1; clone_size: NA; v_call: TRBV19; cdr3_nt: TGTGCCAGTAGTTCACTAGCGGGTGAACGATATGAGCAGTTCTTC; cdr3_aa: CASSSLAGERYEQFF
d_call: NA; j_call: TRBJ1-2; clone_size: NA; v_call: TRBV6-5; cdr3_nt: TGTGCCAGCAGTTACTCGAAGGGAGGGCTGGGGGGCTACACCTTC; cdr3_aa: CASSYSKGGLGGYTF
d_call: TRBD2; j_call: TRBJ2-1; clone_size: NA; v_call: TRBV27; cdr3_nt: TGTGCCAGCAGCGGACTAGCGGGGTACAATGAGCAGTTCTTC; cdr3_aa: CASSGLAGYNEQFF
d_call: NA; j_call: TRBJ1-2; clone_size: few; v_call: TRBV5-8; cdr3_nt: TGTGCCAGCAGCTTGGTTTTCGATGGCTACACCTTC; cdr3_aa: CASSLVFDGYTF
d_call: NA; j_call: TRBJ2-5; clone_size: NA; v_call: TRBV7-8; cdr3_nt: TGTGCCAGCAGCTTAGTCGGGGAGACCCAGTACTTC; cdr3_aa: CASSLVGETQYF
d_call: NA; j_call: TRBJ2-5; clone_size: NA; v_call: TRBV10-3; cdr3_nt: TGTGCCATCAGTGAGCCTGGGGAGGAGACCCAGTACTTC; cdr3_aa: CAISEPGEETQYF
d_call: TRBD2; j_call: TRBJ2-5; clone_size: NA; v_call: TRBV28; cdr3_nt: TGTGCCAGCAGTTCCGGACTAGCGGGAGGCCAAGAGACCCAGTACTTC; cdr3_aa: CASSSGLAGGQETQYF
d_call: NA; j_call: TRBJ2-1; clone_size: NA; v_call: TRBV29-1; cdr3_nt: TGCAGCGTTGAAGGGGGACTCCAAGTAAGCAATGAGCAGTTCTTC; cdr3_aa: CSVEGGLQVSNEQFF
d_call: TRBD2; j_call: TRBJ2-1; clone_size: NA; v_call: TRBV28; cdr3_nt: TGTGCCAGCAGGCGGGGGTTCAATGAGCAGTTCTTC; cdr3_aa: CASRRGFNEQFF
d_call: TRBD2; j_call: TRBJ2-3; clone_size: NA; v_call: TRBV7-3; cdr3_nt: TGTGCCAGCAGCTTGACTAGCGGCGGGGATACGCAGTATTTT; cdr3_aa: CASSLTSGGDTQYF
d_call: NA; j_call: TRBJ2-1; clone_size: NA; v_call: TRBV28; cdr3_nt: TGTGCCAGCAGTTACGCTGGAGGGACTCCTTCCTACAATGAGCAGTTCTTC; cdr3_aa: CASSYAGGTPSYNEQFF
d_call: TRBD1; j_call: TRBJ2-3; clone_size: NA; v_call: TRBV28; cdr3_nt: TGTGCCAGCAGTTTAGGGTTACAGGGGAAAGATACGCAGTATTTT; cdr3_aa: CASSLGLQGKDTQYF
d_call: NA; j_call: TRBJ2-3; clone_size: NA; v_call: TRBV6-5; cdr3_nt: TGTGCCAGCAGTTACTCGCAGGGTACAGATACGCAGTATTTT; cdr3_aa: CASSYSQGTDTQYF
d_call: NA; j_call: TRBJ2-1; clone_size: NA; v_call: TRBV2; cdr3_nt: TGTGCCAGCAGTGACGGAGGAGTAGCCTACAATGAGCAGTTCTTC; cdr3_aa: CASSDGGVAYNEQFF
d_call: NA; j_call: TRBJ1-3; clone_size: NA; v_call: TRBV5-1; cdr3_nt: TGCGCCAGCAGCTTGGAAGGGGCGAACGCTGGAAACACCATATATTTT; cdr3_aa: CASSLEGANAGNTIYF
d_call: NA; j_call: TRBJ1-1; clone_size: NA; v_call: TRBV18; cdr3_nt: TGTGCCAGCTCACCACCGATGGGGGCAAGCACTGAAGCTTTCTTT; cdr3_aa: CASSPPMGASTEAFF
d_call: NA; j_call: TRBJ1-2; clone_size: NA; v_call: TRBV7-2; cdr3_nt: TGTGCCAGCAGCGCAACTCGGGGGAACTATGGCTACACCTTC; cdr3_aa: CASSATRGNYGYTF
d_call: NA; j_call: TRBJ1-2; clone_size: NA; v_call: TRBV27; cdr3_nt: TGTGCCAGCAAATTAGGGGGGGTTGGTTATGGCTACACCTTC; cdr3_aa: CASKLGGVGYGYTF
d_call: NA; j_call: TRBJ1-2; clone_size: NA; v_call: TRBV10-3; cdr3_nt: TGTGCCATCAGTGACGCCGGGTCCAACTATGGCTACACCTTC; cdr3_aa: CAISDAGSNYGYTF
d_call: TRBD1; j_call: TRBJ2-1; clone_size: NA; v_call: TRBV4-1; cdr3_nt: TGCGCCAGCAAGGGACAGGGGATCTACAATGAGCAGTTCTTC; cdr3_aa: CASKGQGIYNEQFF
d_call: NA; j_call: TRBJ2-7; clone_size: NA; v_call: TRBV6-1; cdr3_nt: TGTGCCAGCAGTGAAAACACAGGATACTTC; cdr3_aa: CASSENTGYF
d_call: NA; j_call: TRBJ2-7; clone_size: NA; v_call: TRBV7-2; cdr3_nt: TGTGCCAGCAGCTCCCAGCGGGCCGCGCCAACAAGAGTCTGGTACGAGCAGTACTTC; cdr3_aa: CASSSQRAAPTRVWYEQYF
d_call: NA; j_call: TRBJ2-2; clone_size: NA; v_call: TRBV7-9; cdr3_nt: TGTGCCAGCAGCTTTTCCGTGCGGGCCAGGGGACCCGGGCCCGGGGAGCTGTTTTTT; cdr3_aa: CASSFSVRARGPGPGELFF
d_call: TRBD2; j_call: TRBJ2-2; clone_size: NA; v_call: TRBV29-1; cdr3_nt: TGCAGCGGCGGACTAGCGGGGGCCGGGGAGCTGTTTTTT; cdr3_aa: CSGGLAGAGELFF
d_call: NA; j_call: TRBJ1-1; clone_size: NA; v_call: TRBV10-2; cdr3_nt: TGCGCCAGTTCAGAAGGGGGCACTGAAGCTTTCTTT; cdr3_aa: CASSEGGTEAFF
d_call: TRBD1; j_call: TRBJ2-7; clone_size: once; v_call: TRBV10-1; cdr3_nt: TGCGCCAGCAGTGCCGGGACAGCTAGCTCCTACGAGCAGTACTTC; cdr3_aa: CASSAGTASSYEQYF
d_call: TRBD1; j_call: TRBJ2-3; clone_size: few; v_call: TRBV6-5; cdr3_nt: TGTGCCAGCAGTGCGGGACAGGGGTTGATAGATACGCAGTATTTT; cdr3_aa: CASSAGQGLIDTQYF
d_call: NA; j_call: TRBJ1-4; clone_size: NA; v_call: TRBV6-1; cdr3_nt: TGTGCCAGCAGTAACAGGGTCCTTAATGAAAAACTGTTTTTT; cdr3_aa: CASSNRVLNEKLFF
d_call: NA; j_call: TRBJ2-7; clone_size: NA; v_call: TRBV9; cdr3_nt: TGTGCCAGCTCGCGGACTCCGAAAGACGAGCAGTACTTC; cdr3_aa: CASSRTPKDEQYF
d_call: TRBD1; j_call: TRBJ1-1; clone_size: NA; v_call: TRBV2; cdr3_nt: TGTGCCAGTCCCACAGGGGTGAACACTGAAGCTTTCTTT; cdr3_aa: CASPTGVNTEAFF
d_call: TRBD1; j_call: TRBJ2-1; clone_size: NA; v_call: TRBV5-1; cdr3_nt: TGCGCCAGCAGCTTGGGGACAGGGGGCTCCTACAATGAGCAGTTCTTC; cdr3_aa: CASSLGTGGSYNEQFF
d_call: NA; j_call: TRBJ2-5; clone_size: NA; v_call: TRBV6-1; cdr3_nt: TGTGCCAGCAGCCAACTAGGTCTTGTGGAGACCCAGTACTTC; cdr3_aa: CASSQLGLVETQYF
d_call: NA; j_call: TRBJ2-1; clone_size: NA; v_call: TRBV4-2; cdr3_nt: TGTGCCAGCAGCCGAACTAGAACACTCAACAATGAGCAGTTCTTC; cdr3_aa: CASSRTRTLNNEQFF
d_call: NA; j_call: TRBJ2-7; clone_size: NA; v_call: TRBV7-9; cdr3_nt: TGTGCCATACCGGACTCACGCACCTACGAGCAGTACTTC; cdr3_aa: CAIPDSRTYEQYF
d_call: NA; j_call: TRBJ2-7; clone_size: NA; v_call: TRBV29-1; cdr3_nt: TGCAGCGTTGAAGGTTTATCCTACGAGCAGTACTTC; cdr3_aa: CSVEGLSYEQYF
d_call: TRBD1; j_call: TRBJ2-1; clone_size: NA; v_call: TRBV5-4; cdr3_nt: TGTGCCAGCAGCTTGGTAGGACAGGGACGTGAGCAGTTCTTC; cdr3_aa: CASSLVGQGREQFF
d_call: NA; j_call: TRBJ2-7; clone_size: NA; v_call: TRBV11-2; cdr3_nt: TGTGCCAGCAGCAATCAATACGAGCAGTACTTC; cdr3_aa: CASSNQYEQYF
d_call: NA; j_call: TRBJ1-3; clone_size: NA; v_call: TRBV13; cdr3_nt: TGTGCCAGCAGCAAAACAGGTGGCCTCTCTGGAAACACCATATATTTT; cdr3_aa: CASSKTGGLSGNTIYF
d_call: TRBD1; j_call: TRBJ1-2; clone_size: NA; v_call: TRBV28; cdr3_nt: TGTGCCAGCAGTTTAACGGGACAGACCTATGGCTACACCTTC; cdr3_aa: CASSLTGQTYGYTF
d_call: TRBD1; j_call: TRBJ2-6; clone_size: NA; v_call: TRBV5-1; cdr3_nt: TGCGCCAGCAGCTGGTCCCGGGACAGGGGTGGGGCCAACGTCCTGACTTTC; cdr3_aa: CASSWSRDRGGANVLTF
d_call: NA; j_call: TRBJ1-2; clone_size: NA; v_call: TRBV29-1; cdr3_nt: TGCAGCGTTGATACCGGGGGGGCCCAAAAGGGCTACACCTTC; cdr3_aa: CSVDTGGAQKGYTF